Presented here are 4 T cell receptor beta chains from one specimen sequenced in a study of long-term antiretroviral therapy in people with HIV. An immunoSEQ assay, version v3.0, was performed at survey level. Clones were sequenced by immunoSEQ multiplex PCR, and TCRdb holds only the in-frame ones, with some missing. This table holds more than 20,000 clones, more than 80% found once. The sequences come from unsorted PBMCs, collected 0.5 years before starting antiretroviral therapy. Receptors originate from a man in his forties or fifties with HIV.

The chain employs TRBV7-2 and TRBJ2-7, with 14 bases matching TRBD2. CDR1 is SGHTA and CDR2 is FQGNSA in the germline V gene. V was pared by 4 bases and J by 5 bases, with 7 bases of the junction left unmatched. The CDR3 runs 16 residues. The chain's CDR3 is CASSSLGTSGGNEQYF. CDR3 in DNA: TGTGCCAGCAGCTCCCTCGGGACTAGCGGGGGAAACGAGCAGTACTTC.

The chain combines TRBV6-1 with TRBJ2-7, with D possibly matching TRBD1 (5 bases). Germline V lookup: CDR1 MNHNS, CDR2 SASEGT. V was trimmed by 6 bases and J by 5 bases, leaving 17 bases between them. CDR3 size: 14 residues. The CDR3: CASRNGQGRNEQYF. CDR3 coding DNA: TGTGCCAGCAGGAATGGGCAGGGCCGGAACGAGCAGTACTTC.

The V and J genes are TRBV5-4 and TRBJ1-2, with D hard to call. CDR1 and CDR2 from the germline V gene are SGHNT and YYREEE (reference sequence). The CDR3 extends over 13 amino acids. Trimming removed 2 bases from V and 0 bases from J, with 5 bases in between. The CDR3 here is CASSFLANYGYTF. DNA of the CDR3: TGTGCCAGCAGCTTTCTAGCTAACTATGGCTACACCTTC.

The sample holds a few counts of this clone. The chain couples TRBV29-1 to TRBJ1-1; 9 bases map to TRBD1. V lost 1 base and J lost 3; bases outside the gene matches: 3. There are 14 residues in the CDR3. Germline loops: CDR1 SQVTM, CDR2 ANQGSEA. CDR3 residues: CSVEGTGVDTEAFF. CDR3 bases: TGCAGCGTTGAAGGGACAGGGGTAGACACTGAAGCTTTCTTT.